The clone carrying this TCR beta chain occurred a few times. What it binds is unknown. This record belongs to a study of CD8 T cells in ankylosing spondylitis. The CDR3 is made up of 15 amino acids. Germline V CDR1 and CDR2: MNHEY, SVGEGT. V dropped 3 bases and J dropped 1; count of bases not matched to a gene: 6. General study findings and limits: There were earlier reports of some motif variants in reactive arthritis synovial fluid and blood. Ankylosing spondylitis blood appeared to carry a characteristic TCR beta motif of several highly homologous variants.

TCRdb recomputed calls from the 5' RACE reads with MiXCR, one row per CDR3 protein. The sample records hundreds of thousands of distinct CDR3 sequences, approximately 10% being singletons. This chain links TRBV6-2 or TRBV6-3 with TRBJ2-7, with TRBD2 matching over 7 bases. The material sequenced was blood, either unsorted or a sorted T cell fraction (not recorded which). This clonotype was obtained from a male donor with ankylosing spondylitis. The CDR3 DNA follows: TGTGCCAGCAGTTATGGGCCTAGCGGTTCCTACGAGCAGTACTTC. Its protein product is CASSYGPSGSYEQYF.